The 24 T cell receptor beta chains presented below share a single source sample, sequenced in a study of cytomegalovirus exposure and HLA in healthy donors. Amplification used 60 Vbeta primers and 13 Jbeta primers. TCRdb's copy holds only in-frame clones and misses some; the assay was immunoSEQ multiplex PCR. The table includes fewer than 200,000 clones, roughly 70% detected once. Specimen: PBMCs. The receptors originated from a girl aged 5 to 17 in good health and CMV-seronegative.

This chain joins TRBV5-1 and TRBJ1-6, with D possibly TRBD1 on 5 matching bases. The CDR3 is 15 amino acids. Trimming cost V 6 bases and J 0 bases, with 10 bases left between them. The germline V gene encodes CDR1 SGHRS and CDR2 YFSETQ. The CDR3 nucleotides are TGCGCCAGCACGGACACGGGCTCCTATAATTCACCCCTCCACTTT. Its protein product is CASTDTGSYNSPLHF.

This clone was detected only a few times. This chain joins TRBV14 and TRBJ2-7; D perhaps matches TRBD1 (5 bases). Per germline, CDR1 SGHDN and CDR2 FVKESK. V lost 1 base and J lost 6, with 10 bases in between. The CDR3 runs to 13 residues. The CDR3 here is CASSQVGPAEQYF. CDR3 nucleotides: TGTGCCAGCAGCCAAGTGGGGCCTGCCGAGCAGTACTTC.

The chain has TRBV19 and TRBJ1-4; 12 nucleotides line up with TRBD1. The CDR3 is 15 residues long. Germline V lookup: CDR1 LNHDA, CDR2 SQIVND (reference sequence). Trimming took 5 bases from V and 7 from J; bases not matched to a gene: 5. CDR3 in amino acids: CASSPGTGGLEKLFF. As DNA, the CDR3 is TGTGCCAGTAGTCCAGGGACAGGGGGCCTTGAAAAACTGTTTTTT.

This sequence joins TRBV13 and TRBJ2-1; perhaps TRBD1 as D (6 bases). The CDR3 contains 16 residues. With 1 base removed from V and 5 bases from J, the gap between germline ends came to 15 bases. Germline V lookup: CDR1 PRHDT, CDR2 FYEKMQ (reference sequence). The CDR3, as DNA: TGTGCCAGCAGCTTAGAAGTAAGACAGGATAACAATGAGCAGTTCTTC. As protein: CASSLEVRQDNNEQFF.

The chain has TRBV4-1 and TRBJ1-3; D perhaps matches TRBD1 (5 bases). Germline V lookup: CDR1 MGHRA, CDR2 YSYEKL. Trimming pared 0 bases from V and 4 bases from J, leaving 13 bases between. This CDR3 has 16 residues. CDR3 protein: CASSQEGEGPGNTIYF. The CDR3 DNA reads TGCGCCAGCAGCCAAGAGGGGGAGGGGCCCGGAAACACCATATATTTT.

The V call is TRBV29-1, the J call TRBJ2-1, with 8 bases aligning to TRBD1. J was trimmed by 6 bases and V by 3 bases; bases with no gene match: 7. CDR1 and CDR2 from the germline V gene are SQVTM and ANQGSEA. The CDR3 spans 14 residues. The CDR3 is CSVDPAGTGNEQFF. The CDR3 DNA reads TGCAGCGTTGACCCTGCCGGGACAGGCAATGAGCAGTTCTTC.

The chain has TRBV18 and TRBJ1-4; possible D gene TRBD1, 5 bases. The CDR3 has 17 residues. Germline CDR1 KGHSH, CDR2 LQKENI. Between the trimmed V and J ends, which lost 3 bases and 0 bases, there was a span of 14 bases. This CDR3 reads CASSPAGGDATNEKLFF. The CDR3 DNA is TGTGCCAGCTCACCGGCGGGCGGGGACGCAACTAATGAAAAACTGTTTTTT. The whole variable domain, remainder taken from reference TRBV18 and TRBJ1-4, is NAGVMQNPRHLVRRRGQEARLRCSPMKGHSHVYWYRQLPEEGLKFMVYLQKENIIDESGMPKERFSAEFPKEGPSILRIQQVVRGDSAAYFCASSPAGGDATNEKLFFGSGTQLSVL.

J is TRBJ1-5 and V is TRBV30; no reliable D call. Trimming left V 7 bases short and J 3 bases short, with 13 bases between. The CDR3 consists of 13 residues. Germline values: CDR1 GTSNPN, CDR2 SVGIG (reference sequence). For the CDR3, the DNA is TGTGCCTTCTCCACGCAGAACAATCAGCCCCAGCATTTT. It yields the protein CAFSTQNNQPQHF. Supplemented by reference TRBV30 and TRBJ1-5, the full variable domain reads SQTIHQWPATLVQPVGSPLSLECTVEGTSNPNLYWYRQAAGRGLQLLFYSVGIGQISSEVPQNLSASRPQDRQFILSSKKLLLSDSGFYLCAFSTQNNQPQHFGDGTRLSIL.

This chain uses TRBV27 with TRBJ2-7, with a possible D match to TRBD1 (6 bases). CDR1 and CDR2 from the germline V gene are MNHEY and SMNVEV (reference sequence). Trimming took 5 bases from V and 3 from J, leaving 14 bases between them. The length of the CDR3 is 14 residues. As DNA, the CDR3 is TGTGCCAGCAGTCCCCAGGGCAGGGGCTACGAGCAGTACTTC. Its protein product is CASSPQGRGYEQYF.

Here the CDR3 reads CASGLARGGEDGNQPQHF. The CDR3 nucleotides are TGTGCTAGTGGTTTGGCCCGGGGAGGGGAGGACGGCAATCAGCCCCAGCATTTT. This chain connects TRBV12-5 to TRBJ1-5; TRBD1 is a possible D gene (5 bases). Trimming left V 1 base short and J 2 bases short, with 18 bases between. The CDR3 sequence is 18 residues long. In germline, CDR1 is LGHNT, CDR2 FRNRAP.

This clone showed up just once. The rearrangement joins TRBV14 to TRBJ2-2, with D perhaps TRBD2 (5 bases). There are 14 residues in the CDR3. Germline CDR1 reads SGHDN; CDR2 reads FVKESK. V lost 4 bases and J lost 1, with 7 bases in between. The CDR3 sequence: CASSPGVNTGELFF. The CDR3 bases are TGTGCCAGCAGCCCCGGGGTGAACACCGGGGAGCTGTTTTTT.

This chain links TRBV6-4 with TRBJ1-5; D is possibly TRBD1 (5 bases). Per the germline V gene, CDR1 is MRHNA and CDR2 is SNTAGT. The CDR3 is 17 amino acids. The V gene lost 2 bases and the J gene lost 4 bases, with 18 bases spanning the gap. The CDR3 nucleotides read TGTGCCAGCAGTGACGGGCAGGGAGGGTTTGAGAATCAGCCCCAGCATTTT. This translates into CASSDGQGGFENQPQHF.

The chain combines TRBV9 with TRBJ1-2; TRBD1 matches at 10 bases. CDR1 and CDR2 from the germline V gene are SGDLS and YYNGEE. Trimming cost V 3 bases and J 8 bases; bases outside gene matches: 7. This CDR3 spans 14 amino acids. CDR3 DNA: TGTGCCAGCAGCGCCCTCGGACAGGGGGGCGGCTACACCTTC. As protein: CASSALGQGGGYTF. The complete variable domain, with remaining parts taken from reference TRBV9 and TRBJ1-2, reads DSGVTQTPKHLITATGQRVTLRCSPRSGDLSVYWYQQSLDQGLQFLIQYYNGEERAKGNILERFSAQQFPDLHSELNLSSLELGDSALYFCASSALGQGGGYTFGSGTRLTVV.

This clone has more than one count but fewer than ten. The chain couples TRBV5-1 to TRBJ2-7, with D tentatively TRBD2 (6 bases). The CDR3 runs to 17 residues. Germline V CDR1 and CDR2: SGHRS, YFSETQ. V was trimmed by 3 bases and J by 7 bases, leaving 26 bases between them. The chain's CDR3 is CASSWSYGGPDPLEQYF. The CDR3 DNA reads as TGCGCCAGCAGCTGGTCCTACGGGGGACCAGACCCTTTGGAGCAGTACTTC. The full variable domain, its missing parts supplied by reference TRBV5-1 and TRBJ2-7, is KAGVTQTPRYLIKTRGQQVTLSCSPISGHRSVSWYQQTPGQGLQFLFEYFSETQRNKGNFPGRFSGRQFSNSRSEMNVSTLELGDSALYLCASSWSYGGPDPLEQYFGPGTRLTVT.

The chain has TRBV2 and TRBJ1-2; 7 nucleotides match TRBD1. The CDR3 runs to 13 residues. Germline V gives CDR1 SNHLY, CDR2 FYNNEI. Losses at the gene ends were 6 bases for V and 7 bases for J; bases not matched to a gene: 8. The DNA of the CDR3 is TGTGCCAGCAGGGACCAGGGGACAGCTGGCTACACCTTC. Translated: CASRDQGTAGYTF.

This clone appeared a few times. The chain combines TRBV6-5 with TRBJ1-4; D gene uncertain. Trimming pared 4 bases from V and 4 bases from J, leaving 7 bases between. This CDR3 region has 13 residues. Germline-derived CDR1 and CDR2 are MNHEY and SVGAGI. The CDR3 region is CASSLEGNEKLFF. CDR3 nucleotide sequence: TGTGCCAGCAGTTTAGAGGGTAATGAAAAACTGTTTTTT.

The chain has TRBV10-2 and TRBJ1-3; D is undetermined. Germline values: CDR1 WSHSY, CDR2 SAAADI. This CDR3 has 12 amino acids. Trimming took 6 bases from V and 4 from J, leaving 7 bases between them. CDR3: CASRTQGNTIYF. The CDR3 DNA sequence: TGCGCCAGCAGGACACAGGGAAACACCATATATTTT.

The gene calls are TRBV5-1 and TRBJ2-5; no clear D. CDR3 length: 12 amino acids. Trimming left V 2 bases short and J 3 bases short, with 5 bases between. Germline lookup yields CDR1 SGHRS and CDR2 YFSETQ. The CDR3 DNA follows: TGCGCCAGCAGCTTAGAGAAAGAGACCCAGTACTTC. It is translated as CASSLEKETQYF.

For this clone: One junction end disagrees with the germline gene, perhaps due to a read error. The chain couples TRBV19 to TRBJ2-1, with D hard to call. The germline V gene has CDR1 LNHDA and CDR2 SQIVND (reference sequence). The CDR3 runs 11 residues. CDR3 sequence: CASSIYNEQFF. CDR3 nucleotide sequence: TGTGCCAGTAGTATATACAATGAACAGTTCTTC.

This clone has a single count. V is TRBV18 and J is TRBJ2-7, with a weak D call TRBD2 (5 bases). Germline CDR1 KGHSH, CDR2 LQKENI. CDR3 length: 14 amino acids. V dropped 3 bases and J dropped 3 bases, with 12 bases sitting between them. CDR3: CASSPRARDYEQYF. The CDR3 DNA reads TGTGCCAGCTCACCCCGCGCCCGGGACTACGAGCAGTACTTC.

This chain joins TRBV2 and TRBJ2-5, with TRBD2 matching 9 bases. The V segment lost 0 bases and the J segment 2 bases; nucleotides outside the gene matches: 4. The CDR3 extends over 16 amino acids. Germline CDR1 and CDR2: SNHLY and FYNNEI. As DNA, the CDR3 is TGTGCCAGCAGTGAAGCGGCGGGGGGGCCACAAGAGACCCAGTACTTC. It codes for CASSEAAGGPQETQYF.

The gene calls are TRBV30 and TRBJ2-3; 9 nucleotides match TRBD2. The CDR3 runs 14 residues. V shed 1 base, J shed 6 bases, and the junction held 5 bases outside the gene matches. In germline, CDR1 is GTSNPN, CDR2 SVGIG (reference sequence). DNA of the CDR3: TGTGCCTGGAGTGGGCGGGGGGGTCGGGATACGCAGTATTTT. It specifies CAWSGRGGRDTQYF. The full variable domain, completed using reference TRBV30 and TRBJ2-3, is SQTIHQWPATLVQPVGSPLSLECTVEGTSNPNLYWYRQAAGRGLQLLFYSVGIGQISSEVPQNLSASRPQDRQFILSSKKLLLSDSGFYLCAWSGRGGRDTQYFGPGTRLTVL.

The chain recombines TRBV18 with TRBJ2-5; no clear D. Germline lookup yields CDR1 KGHSH and CDR2 LQKENI. Trimming took 3 bases from V and 0 from J, leaving 2 bases between them. The length of the CDR3 is 12 residues. The CDR3 sequence is CASSPDQETQYF. The CDR3 DNA reads as TGTGCCAGCTCACCCGACCAAGAGACCCAGTACTTC.

The genes are TRBV5-1 and TRBJ2-7; 8 bases align to TRBD2. The germline V gene encodes CDR1 SGHRS and CDR2 YFSETQ. With 4 bases clipped from V and 1 base from J, the junction kept 7 bases outside the gene matches. This CDR3 comprises 15 residues. For the CDR3, the DNA is TGCGCCAGCAGCAAAACTAGCGGAGGGTCCTACGAGCAGTACTTC. It translates to CASSKTSGGSYEQYF.